A selection of T cell receptor beta chains follows, all from one sample in a study of graft-versus-host responses after intestinal transplantation. Clones were read by immunoSEQ multiplex PCR, and TCRdb kept only the in-frame ones, dropping some. The sample carries roughly 96,000 clones, roughly 91% recorded once. Their recognized antigens are unknown. The sequencing used unstimulated CD8+ T cells sorted from spleen or lymph node cells, collected before intestinal transplant. Receptors originate from a human donor who received an intestinal transplant. CDR3s include the opening cysteine and the closing phenylalanine or tryptophan. The D gene is left open where the match is weak. Size values are once, few and many counts, or a class for expanded clones, and some rows have none.

D gene: -
clone size: -
J gene: TRBJ2-5
V gene: TRBV13
CDR3 protein: CASSLSGLSQETQYF
CDR3 DNA: TGTGCCAGCAGCTTATCCGGACTAAGCCAAGAGACCCAGTACTTC

D gene: -
clone size: -
J gene: TRBJ1-1
V gene: TRBV6-5
CDR3 protein: CASSLRLGLREAFF
CDR3 DNA: TGTGCCAGCAGCCTCCGACTTGGATTACGTGAAGCTTTCTTT

D gene: TRBD1
clone size: -
J gene: TRBJ1-1
V gene: TRBV18
CDR3 protein: CASSSKGQLNTEAFF
CDR3 DNA: TGTGCCAGCTCATCTAAGGGACAGTTGAACACTGAAGCTTTCTTT

D gene: -
clone size: -
J gene: TRBJ2-7
V gene: TRBV28
CDR3 protein: CASSLTLAVGQEQYF
CDR3 DNA: TGTGCCAGCAGTTTAACACTAGCCGTTGGGCAGGAGCAGTACTTC

D gene: -
clone size: -
J gene: TRBJ1-1
V gene: TRBV30
CDR3 protein: CAWMQGGAGTEAFF
CDR3 DNA: TGTGCCTGGATGCAGGGAGGTGCAGGCACTGAAGCTTTCTTT

D gene: TRBD1
clone size: -
J gene: TRBJ2-7
V gene: TRBV4-1
CDR3 protein: CASSDQGADEQYF
CDR3 DNA: TGCGCCAGCAGCGACCAGGGGGCGGACGAGCAGTACTTC

D gene: TRBD2
clone size: few
J gene: TRBJ2-7
V gene: TRBV4-3
CDR3 protein: CASSQEVDRGGSSYEQYF
CDR3 DNA: TGCGCCAGCAGCCAAGAAGTCGATCGGGGGGGAAGCTCCTACGAGCAGTACTTC

D gene: TRBD1
clone size: few
J gene: TRBJ2-7
V gene: TRBV4-1
CDR3 protein: CASSQGQGSSYEQYF
CDR3 DNA: TGCGCCAGCAGCCAGGGACAGGGCTCCTCCTACGAGCAGTACTTC

D gene: -
clone size: -
J gene: TRBJ2-3
V gene: TRBV27
CDR3 protein: CASSSIASTDTQYF
CDR3 DNA: TGTGCCAGCAGTTCTATAGCGAGCACAGATACGCAGTATTTT

D gene: TRBD1
clone size: -
J gene: TRBJ2-7
V gene: TRBV19
CDR3 protein: CASSTRDRSYEQYF
CDR3 DNA: TGTGCCAGTAGTACACGGGACAGGAGCTACGAGCAGTACTTC

D gene: -
clone size: once
J gene: TRBJ2-7
V gene: TRBV7-8
CDR3 protein: CASSAHSGERSNEQYF
CDR3 DNA: TGTGCCAGCAGCGCTCATTCGGGAGAAAGATCGAACGAGCAGTACTTC

D gene: TRBD1
clone size: -
J gene: TRBJ2-7
V gene: TRBV30
CDR3 protein: CAWTGTGAGEQYF
CDR3 DNA: TGTGCCTGGACCGGGACAGGGGCTGGTGAGCAGTACTTC

D gene: TRBD1
clone size: -
J gene: TRBJ1-4
V gene: TRBV4-3
CDR3 protein: CASSQAGTGDEKLFF
CDR3 DNA: TGCGCCAGCAGCCAGGCCGGGACAGGGGATGAAAAACTGTTTTTT

D gene: TRBD2
clone size: once
J gene: TRBJ2-7
V gene: TRBV2
CDR3 protein: CASMGLGAYEQYF
CDR3 DNA: TGTGCCAGCATGGGACTAGGGGCCTACGAGCAGTACTTC

D gene: -
clone size: -
J gene: TRBJ1-6
V gene: TRBV7-9
CDR3 protein: CASSWTLGDSPLHF
CDR3 DNA: TGTGCCAGCAGCTGGACTCTCGGTGATTCACCCCTCCACTTT

D gene: TRBD1
clone size: -
J gene: TRBJ2-7
V gene: TRBV6-5
CDR3 protein: CASSPGTGIYEQYF
CDR3 DNA: TGTGCCAGCAGTCCCGGGACAGGGATCTACGAGCAGTACTTC

D gene: -
clone size: -
J gene: TRBJ1-1
V gene: TRBV4-3
CDR3 protein: CASSQDTGQRNTEAFF
CDR3 DNA: TGCGCCAGCAGCCAAGATACAGGACAGAGGAACACTGAAGCTTTCTTT

D gene: -
clone size: -
J gene: TRBJ2-1
V gene: TRBV27
CDR3 protein: CASSLSGSSYNEQFF
CDR3 DNA: TGTGCCAGCAGTTTATCAGGGAGCTCCTACAATGAGCAGTTCTTC

D gene: TRBD2
clone size: -
J gene: TRBJ2-6
V gene: TRBV2
CDR3 protein: CASSEFAGGTPGANVLTF
CDR3 DNA: TGTGCCAGCAGTGAATTTGCGGGGGGGACCCCTGGGGCCAACGTCCTGACTTTC

D gene: -
clone size: once
J gene: TRBJ2-7
V gene: TRBV19
CDR3 protein: CASSPTTGLNRYEQYF
CDR3 DNA: TGTGCCAGTAGTCCCACGACAGGCCTCAATCGTTACGAGCAGTACTTC

D gene: -
clone size: -
J gene: TRBJ2-7
V gene: TRBV5-6
CDR3 protein: CASSGDRWSGEQYF
CDR3 DNA: TGTGCCAGCAGCGGCGACAGGTGGTCTGGCGAGCAGTACTTC

D gene: TRBD2
clone size: -
J gene: TRBJ2-1
V gene: TRBV7-9
CDR3 protein: CASSLSGGTSGGEEQFF
CDR3 DNA: TGTGCCAGCAGCTTAAGTGGTGGGACTAGCGGGGGGGAAGAGCAGTTCTTC

D gene: -
clone size: few
J gene: TRBJ2-7
V gene: TRBV6-5
CDR3 protein: CASTPREQSYEQYF
CDR3 DNA: TGTGCCAGCACCCCCCGGGAACAGTCCTACGAGCAGTACTTC

D gene: -
clone size: -
J gene: TRBJ2-1
V gene: TRBV30
CDR3 protein: CAWSRDSPEQFF
CDR3 DNA: TGTGCCTGGAGTCGTGACAGCCCTGAGCAGTTCTTC

D gene: TRBD1
clone size: -
J gene: TRBJ2-7
V gene: TRBV5-4
CDR3 protein: CASSSVTGREQYF
CDR3 DNA: TGTGCCAGCAGTTCCGTGACAGGGCGCGAGCAGTACTTC

D gene: -
clone size: once
J gene: TRBJ2-7
V gene: TRBV10-2
CDR3 protein: CASGPPGVTYEQYF
CDR3 DNA: TGCGCCAGCGGACCCCCCGGGGTTACCTACGAGCAGTACTTC

D gene: -
clone size: -
J gene: TRBJ1-5
V gene: TRBV6-5
CDR3 protein: CASSYSSGQPQHF
CDR3 DNA: TGTGCCAGCAGTTACTCGTCGGGGCAGCCCCAGCATTTT

D gene: TRBD1
clone size: -
J gene: TRBJ1-5
V gene: TRBV6-5
CDR3 protein: CASSATGGQPQHF
CDR3 DNA: TGTGCCAGCAGCGCGACAGGGGGGCAGCCCCAGCATTTT

D gene: -
clone size: -
J gene: TRBJ2-1
V gene: TRBV6-5
CDR3 protein: CASRYRSGVFDEQFF
CDR3 DNA: TGTGCCAGCAGGTATAGGTCGGGAGTTTTCGATGAGCAGTTCTTC

D gene: -
clone size: -
J gene: TRBJ1-2
V gene: TRBV6-6
CDR3 protein: CASSYSTPFYGYTF
CDR3 DNA: TGTGCCAGCAGTTACTCGACACCGTTTTATGGCTACACCTTC

D gene: -
clone size: few
J gene: TRBJ2-7
V gene: TRBV4-1
CDR3 protein: CASSQYTSYEQYF
CDR3 DNA: TGCGCCAGCAGCCAATACACCTCCTACGAGCAGTACTTC

D gene: TRBD2
clone size: -
J gene: TRBJ2-3
V gene: TRBV10-2
CDR3 protein: CASSDPSGGVSTDTQYF
CDR3 DNA: TGCGCCAGCAGTGACCCTAGCGGGGGGGTAAGCACAGATACGCAGTATTTT

D gene: TRBD2
clone size: once
J gene: TRBJ2-3
V gene: TRBV5-1
CDR3 protein: CASSLVASGFAADTQYF
CDR3 DNA: TGCGCCAGCAGCTTGGTGGCTAGCGGCTTTGCGGCAGATACGCAGTATTTT

D gene: TRBD1
clone size: -
J gene: TRBJ1-1
V gene: TRBV4-1
CDR3 protein: CASSHQQGQANTEAFF
CDR3 DNA: TGCGCCAGCAGCCACCAACAGGGGCAAGCGAACACTGAAGCTTTCTTT

D gene: -
clone size: -
J gene: TRBJ2-1
V gene: TRBV27
CDR3 protein: CASSLWGLSYNEQFF
CDR3 DNA: TGTGCCAGCAGTTTGTGGGGCCTCTCCTACAATGAGCAGTTCTTC

D gene: -
clone size: -
J gene: TRBJ1-3
V gene: TRBV4-3
CDR3 protein: CASSPDRNSGNTIYF
CDR3 DNA: TGCGCCAGCAGCCCTGACAGGAACTCTGGAAACACCATATATTTT

D gene: -
clone size: few
J gene: TRBJ2-7
V gene: TRBV6-1
CDR3 protein: CASSEVEWVGGEQYF
CDR3 DNA: TGTGCCAGCAGTGAAGTTGAGTGGGTAGGCGGCGAGCAGTACTTC

D gene: TRBD1
clone size: -
J gene: TRBJ1-6
V gene: TRBV15
CDR3 protein: CATSGSQGARSPLHF
CDR3 DNA: TGTGCCACCAGCGGATCACAGGGGGCAAGGTCACCCCTCCACTTT

D gene: -
clone size: few
J gene: TRBJ1-2
V gene: TRBV30
CDR3 protein: CAWKPRESYGYTF
CDR3 DNA: TGTGCCTGGAAGCCCCGGGAAAGCTATGGCTACACCTTC

D gene: -
clone size: few
J gene: TRBJ2-5
V gene: TRBV9
CDR3 protein: CASSVEASGKETQYF
CDR3 DNA: TGTGCCAGCAGCGTAGAAGCCTCAGGGAAAGAGACCCAGTACTTC

D gene: -
clone size: once
J gene: TRBJ2-1
V gene: TRBV5-6
CDR3 protein: CASSLVGSWNEQFF
CDR3 DNA: TGTGCCAGCAGCTTGGTGGGTAGCTGGAATGAGCAGTTCTTC

D gene: -
clone size: -
J gene: TRBJ1-5
V gene: TRBV27
CDR3 protein: CASSLGQQGNQPQHF
CDR3 DNA: TGTGCCAGCAGTTTGGGCCAACAGGGCAATCAGCCCCAGCATTTT

D gene: TRBD1
clone size: -
J gene: TRBJ1-2
V gene: TRBV5-1
CDR3 protein: CASSYGDRESEVYGYTF
CDR3 DNA: TGCGCCAGCAGCTATGGGGACAGGGAGAGCGAGGTCTATGGCTACACCTTC

D gene: -
clone size: -
J gene: TRBJ1-2
V gene: TRBV5-5
CDR3 protein: CASRLGTLTYGYTF
CDR3 DNA: TGTGCCAGCAGACTGGGGACACTTACTTATGGCTACACCTTC

D gene: -
clone size: -
J gene: TRBJ1-5
V gene: TRBV9
CDR3 protein: CASSVGGSSNQPQHF
CDR3 DNA: TGTGCCAGCAGCGTAGGCGGATCCAGCAATCAGCCCCAGCATTTT

D gene: -
clone size: -
J gene: TRBJ2-2
V gene: TRBV19
CDR3 protein: CASSIAGNTGELFF
CDR3 DNA: TGTGCCAGTAGTATAGCGGGGAACACCGGGGAGCTGTTTTTT